This T cell receptor (beta chain) comes out of a study of blood T cell repertoires in COVID-19 (dated by TCRdb to 2018 to 2020). The study in broad terms: Samples from collaborators originated in the United States, Italy and Spain and spanned both the acute and convalescent phases of COVID-19. The prospective study material was composed of cDNA or gDNA derived from T cells, B-cell-depleted T cells, or PBMCs. The repertoires were made available in a free public database intended to serve as a resource for research on the immune response to SARS-CoV-2. Samples came from the ongoing ImmuneRACE study (first 160 participants) plus 1,254 subjects from 6 global collaborators. Subjects who had been exposed to COVID-19, were actively infected with it, or had recovered from it provided the deeply sampled blood TCRbeta repertoires that made up the dataset. Sample metadata almost always included a de-identified subject ID, COVID-19 status, age in years and sex. Where HLA class I and class II types were available, the types were taken from metadata supplied by the sample provider, not from assay-based typing. Study-wide findings and limitations: The amount of clinical and demographic metadata varied by source and participant and was provided uncurated.

TCRbeta CDR3 regions were amplified from genomic DNA using the immunoSEQ Assay, a bias-controlled multiplex PCR. The original methods were these. Within the assay, amplification of reference gene primers was used to estimate how many nucleated cells each sample contained. To quantify the absolute abundance of each unique TCRbeta CDR3 rearrangement, sequence reads were collapsed and filtered. For each sample, productive Simpson clonality was calculated as the square root of Simpson's diversity index over productive rearrangements. This immuneACCESS table, as held by TCRdb, lists in-frame sequences with V and J called but not all clones. Of the missing ones, under half trace to an unresolved V gene in checked studies; the others have no known cause. That table gives V, J and clone size, and the DNA gave D and trimming. The sample records about 210,000 clones, around 84% of which are singletons. Clones ranked in the top ten supply 4.3% of the sample.

Based on the germline V gene, the CDR1 and CDR2 sequences are SGHRS and YFSETQ. The CDR3 starts with the cysteine, ends with the phenylalanine, and has 12 residues. Here the CDR3 DNA is all that survives: 36 bases in frame from base 1. V loses 0 bases of germline sequence and J loses 11 bases, and the interval between the two ends is 11 bases. Participants in the prospective study were enrolled through a virtual design, were aged about 18 to 100 years, and lived in about two dozen United States geographic areas. To assign participants to cohorts, the prospective study relied on clinical history that participants themselves reported in a screening survey and a study questionnaire. Each participant in the prospective study had whole blood, serum and a nasopharyngeal or oropharyngeal swab collected by mobile phlebotomists. Prospective study participants could optionally give additional blood draws and questionnaires over a roughly 2-month period. Blood samples from the prospective study were shipped frozen or at room temperature prior to DNA extraction.

As concerns this clone: This clone's antigen is unknown. No base quality values were provided; no much bigger clone lies one nucleotide off.

Sample: PBMCs or T cells enriched from blood (not recorded which). The chain is made from TRBV5-1 and TRBJ1-1; confidence is insufficient to name the D gene. This TCR was sampled from a man under 40 with acute COVID-19. The CDR3 amino acid sequence is: CASSLVPSLAFF. Here is the DNA: TGCGCCAGCAGCTTGGTTCCCTCTCTGGCTTTCTTT.